What follows are 25 T cell receptor beta chains derived from one specimen sequenced in a study of Graves' ophthalmopathy and Graves' hyperthyroidism. The sequenced template was RNA, covering the TCR beta CDR3 region. A first-round RT-PCR used HTBI primers, followed by a second-round multiplex PCR. Each CDR3 protein is one row after TCRdb ran MiXCR on the multiplex PCR reads. The sample lists hundreds of thousands of distinct CDR3 sequences; 20% to 25% were seen once. The sample consisted of peripheral blood. These receptors all come from a woman younger than 30 with stable Graves' hyperthyroidism. Some clones in this sample may be carry-over from other donors' samples.

In this sample, this clonotype turned up many times. The chain has TRBV12-3 or TRBV12-4 and TRBJ1-1; D is possibly TRBD1 (5 bases). V dropped 5 bases and J dropped 1 base, with 14 bases sitting between them. This CDR3 region has 15 residues. The DNA of the CDR3 is TGTGCCAGCAGTCCGGTTAGGGGATCGAACACTGAAGCTTTCTTT. The encoded protein is CASSPVRGSNTEAFF.

This clonotype has at least ten counts. The J gene is TRBJ1-6, the V gene TRBV5-6; TRBD1 aligns across 7 bases. Germline V gene lookup returns CDR1 SGHDT and CDR2 YYEEEE. V trimming: 1 base; J trimming: 7 bases; junction bases outside the gene matches: 5. There are 15 residues in the CDR3. This chain's CDR3 is CASSLPGQLNSPLHF. The CDR3, as DNA: TGTGCCAGCAGCTTGCCGGGACAGCTCAATTCACCCCTCCACTTT.

The chain joins TRBV20-1 to TRBJ2-7; D uncertain. The CDR3 contains 11 residues. Trimming took 2 bases from V and 6 from J, leaving 8 bases between them. Germline V gene data show CDR1 as DFQATT and CDR2 as SNEGSKA (reference sequence). As DNA, the CDR3 is TGCAGTGCTAGAATGGGTCTCGAGCAGTACTTC. This translates into CSARMGLEQYF.

The V and J genes are TRBV6-2 or TRBV6-3 and TRBJ2-7; 8 bases agree with TRBD2. The CDR3 has 16 amino acids. With 4 bases clipped from V and 5 bases from J, the junction kept 13 bases outside the gene matches. Germline loops: CDR1 MNHEY, CDR2 SVGEGT. This CDR3 reads CASSLRSGVLGDEQYF. The CDR3 region has the DNA TGTGCCAGCAGTTTACGTAGCGGGGTCCTAGGAGACGAGCAGTACTTC.

The CDR3 nucleotides are TGCGCCAGCAGCCAAGCAAACAGGGGAAGAAACGAGCAGTACTTC. Residues: CASSQANRGRNEQYF. This chain connects TRBV4-1 to TRBJ2-7, with TRBD1 matching over 7 bases. V lost 1 base, J lost 5 bases, and 8 bases stayed unmatched. Germline CDR1 is MGHRA and CDR2 is YSYEKL. The CDR3 is 15 amino acids.

This clonotype was recorded at least ten times. A much more abundant neighbour one base away suggests this may be a read error. Without the conserved terminal phenylalanine or tryptophan, this CDR3 likely stems from a read error. The chain has TRBV7-2 and TRBJ2-7; no clear D gene. The V gene lost 5 bases and the J gene lost 5 bases, with 19 bases spanning the gap. This CDR3 contains 15 residues. Germline V CDR1 and CDR2: SGHTA, FQGNSA. The CDR3 DNA reads TGTGCCAGCAGCACCTTGACACCTCCGCGCCACGAGCAGTACCTC. This translates into CASSTLTPPRHEQYL.

This clonotype was seen repeatedly, ten times or more. The rearrangement uses TRBV19 and TRBJ1-5, with D possibly TRBD1 on 5 matching bases. Trimming left V 11 bases short and J 6 bases short, with 20 bases between. The germline gives CDR1 LNHDA, CDR2 SQIVND (reference sequence). This CDR3 region has 14 residues. CDR3 amino acids: CASRLEGASQPQHF. CDR3 in DNA: TGTGCCTCCAGATTAGAAGGGGCCAGTCAGCCCCAGCATTTT.

This clonotype was picked up many times. The CDR3, as DNA: TGTGCCAGCTCACAGGGGACAGCCAACTACTTC. This codes for CASSQGTANYF. The V call is TRBV18, the J call TRBJ2-5; 7 bases fit TRBD1. The CDR3 runs to 11 residues. Germline CDR1 reads KGHSH; CDR2 reads LQKENI. The V and J ends lost 4 bases and 14 bases, in that order; junction bases with no gene match: 7.

This clonotype was detected only a few times. A much larger clone differs from this one at a single base, so this may be a read error. V gene TRBV9 combines with J gene TRBJ1-6; D might be TRBD1 (6 bases). The CDR3 length is 16 residues. From germline, CDR1 is SGDLS and CDR2 YYNGEE. The DNA of the CDR3 is TGTGCCAGCAGCGCCTACAGCGGGGGGCGAAGGTCACACCTCCACTTT. It translates to CASSAYSGGRRSHLHF. Filled out from reference TRBV9 and TRBJ1-6, the complete variable domain reads DSGVTQTPKHLITATGQRVTLRCSPRSGDLSVYWYQQSLDQGLQFLIQYYNGEERAKGNILERFSAQQFPDLHSELNLSSLELGDSALYFCASSAYSGGRRSHLHFGNGTRLTVT.

This clonotype was counted between two and nine times. J is TRBJ2-7 and V is TRBV12-3 or TRBV12-4; 8 bases match TRBD1. This CDR3 has 14 residues. Trimming took 5 bases from V and 5 from J; bases not matched to a gene: 8. The CDR3 region has the DNA TGTGCCAGCAGTCCAGGGGGCGCTGACGACGAGCAGTACTTC. It yields the protein CASSPGGADDEQYF.

The V gene is TRBV6-1, the J gene TRBJ1-2; D may be TRBD1 (5 bases). The CDR3 contains 14 residues. Germline CDR1 and CDR2: MNHNS and SASEGT. Trimming took off 2 bases at V and 6 bases at J, with 13 bases between the two ends. CDR3 sequence (DNA): TGTGCCAGCAGTGAAAGTGCCGGGACGGATGGCTACACCTTC. It codes for CASSESAGTDGYTF.

This clonotype was counted ten times or more. V gene TRBV11-2 combines with J gene TRBJ2-2; D remains unclear. With 0 bases removed from V and 4 bases from J, the gap between germline ends came to 9 bases. The CDR3 loop spans 15 amino acids. Germline CDR1 is SGHAT and CDR2 is FQNNGV. CDR3 nucleotide sequence: TGTGCCAGCAGCTTAGAAGGTCGGAGCACCGGGGAGCTGTTTTTT. This codes for CASSLEGRSTGELFF. The whole variable domain, remainder taken from reference TRBV11-2 and TRBJ2-2, is EAGVAQSPRYKIIEKRQSVAFWCNPISGHATLYWYQQILGQGPKLLIQFQNNGVVDDSQLPKDRFSAERLKGVDSTLKIQPAKLEDSAVYLCASSLEGRSTGELFFGEGSRLTVL.

This clonotype was recorded many times. The CDR3 region is CSARAPSGTGELFF. CDR3 in DNA: TGCAGTGCTAGAGCCCCCTCCGGAACCGGGGAGCTGTTTTTT. This chain joins TRBV20-1 and TRBJ2-2, with D hard to call. CDR3 size: 14 residues. Germline V gene data show CDR1 as DFQATT and CDR2 as SNEGSKA (reference sequence). Trimming removed 1 base from V and 5 bases from J, with 11 bases in between.

The J gene is TRBJ2-5, the V gene TRBV4-1, with 9 bases identical to TRBD1. The CDR3 is 16 residues long. V gave up 2 bases and J gave up 4 bases; unmatched junction bases: 8. Germline V CDR1 and CDR2: MGHRA, YSYEKL. This chain's CDR3 is CASSQPGQGRGETQYF. The CDR3, as DNA: TGCGCCAGCAGCCAACCGGGACAGGGACGGGGAGAGACCCAGTACTTC.

This clonotype was observed at least ten times. The genes are TRBV6-2 or TRBV6-3 and TRBJ1-2; maybe TRBD1 (6 bases). V lost 7 bases, J lost 2 bases, and 17 bases lay in between. There are 15 residues in the CDR3. Germline values: CDR1 MNHEY, CDR2 SVGEGT. Here the CDR3 reads CASKDGGRNNYGYTF. DNA of the CDR3: TGTGCCAGCAAAGACGGGGGGCGCAACAACTATGGCTACACCTTC.

This clonotype was seen at least ten times. This chain joins TRBV4-1 and TRBJ2-7, with a possible D match to TRBD2 (6 bases). Trimming removed 3 bases from V and 6 bases from J, with 18 bases in between. Germline CDR1 reads MGHRA; CDR2 reads YSYEKL. The CDR3 length is 15 residues. CDR3 DNA: TGCGCCAGCAGCCAGGGGACTGGATTGTGGAGCGAGCAGTACTTC. Protein: CASSQGTGLWSEQYF.

This clonotype was counted ten times or more. The chain employs TRBV2 and TRBJ2-7, with TRBD2 matching over 8 bases. The CDR3 has 16 amino acids. J gave up 6 bases and V 2 bases, and 12 bases lay outside the gene matches. CDR1 and CDR2 from the germline V gene are SNHLY and FYNNEI. CDR3 sequence (DNA): TGTGCCAGCAGTGAATTCGTCGGCGGGAGGAACTGCGAGCAGTACTTC. Its protein is CASSEFVGGRNCEQYF.

Notes on this clonotype: The CDR3 end shows no conserved phenylalanine or tryptophan, and so a read error is likely. V gene TRBV6-5 combines with J gene TRBJ2-7; 9 bases line up with TRBD2. Losses at the gene ends were 3 bases for V and 5 bases for J; bases not matched to a gene: 5. From germline, CDR1 is MNHEY and CDR2 SVGAGI. CDR3 length equals 14 residues. CDR3 in amino acids: CASSYSGTSNEQYY. The CDR3 nucleotides are TGTGCCAGCAGTTATTCCGGGACTAGCAACGAGCAGTACTAC.

V and J are TRBV5-1 and TRBJ1-2; no reliable D call. V lost 3 bases and J lost 0, with 6 bases in between. From germline, CDR1 is SGHRS and CDR2 YFSETQ. There are 13 residues in the CDR3. This CDR3 reads CASSSSSNYGYTF. The CDR3 nucleotides read TGCGCCAGCAGCTCTTCATCTAACTATGGCTACACCTTC.

This clonotype was counted many times. The chain combines TRBV28 with TRBJ2-2, with D tentatively TRBD1 or TRBD2 (6 bases each). Trimming took 6 bases from V and 0 from J, leaving 14 bases between them. CDR1 is MDHEN, CDR2 SYDVKM, per germline. This CDR3 comprises 16 residues. CDR3 sequence: CASSSEGGANTGELFF. DNA of the CDR3: TGTGCCAGCAGCTCTGAGGGGGGAGCGAACACCGGGGAGCTGTTTTTT.

This clonotype was seen repeatedly, ten times or more. J is TRBJ2-7 and V is TRBV6-5, with D perhaps TRBD2 (5 bases). CDR1 and CDR2 (germline): MNHEY, SVGAGI. The germline V and J ends were trimmed by 8 bases and 7 bases, with 15 bases remaining between them. The CDR3 extends over 12 amino acids. CDR3: CASDYLPGEQYF. The CDR3 DNA reads as TGTGCCAGCGACTACCTGCCGGGGGAGCAGTACTTC.

The chain employs TRBV20-1 and TRBJ1-1, with TRBD1 matching 12 bases. The V gene's germline CDR1 is DFQATT and CDR2 SNEGSKA (reference sequence). This CDR3 contains 16 residues. The V and J ends lost 5 bases and 4 bases, in that order; junction bases with no gene match: 11. CDR3 region: CSAGHRDRGRGTEAFF. The CDR3 DNA reads TGCAGTGCTGGACACCGGGACAGGGGGCGAGGCACTGAAGCTTTCTTT.

The chain is built from TRBV5-1 and TRBJ2-7; tentatively, D is TRBD2 (6 bases). V was shortened by 1 base and J by 5 bases, with 13 bases between the two germline ends. Germline assignment: CDR1 SGHRS and CDR2 YFSETQ. The CDR3 is 14 amino acids. CDR3 in amino acids: CASSLSRRGNEQYF. The CDR3 nucleotides read TGCGCCAGCAGCTTGAGCCGCCGGGGGAACGAGCAGTACTTC.

This rearrangement joins TRBV4-2 to TRBJ1-2; tentative D call: TRBD1 (6 bases). Germline CDR1 LGHNA, CDR2 YNFKEQ. Trimming took off 1 base at V and 0 bases at J, with 15 bases between the two ends. The CDR3 totals 17 residues. CDR3 bases: TGTGCCAGCAGCCAAGTGGGGTGGGGGGCGACTAACTATGGCTACACCTTC. Amino acid sequence: CASSQVGWGATNYGYTF.

In its sample, this clonotype was seen many times. This chain uses TRBV18 with TRBJ1-2, with D perhaps TRBD1 (5 bases). CDR3 length equals 14 residues. CDR1 is KGHSH, CDR2 LQKENI, per germline. The germline V and J ends were trimmed by 3 bases and 4 bases, with 12 bases remaining between them. CDR3 DNA sequence: TGTGCCAGCTCACCCAGGGCTATCGTCTATGGCTACACCTTC. It translates to CASSPRAIVYGYTF.